Sequencing of this TCR beta chain was carried out in a study of T cell responses to AZD1222 COVID-19 vaccine. Clones were sequenced by immunoSEQ multiplex PCR, and TCRdb holds only the in-frame ones, with some missing. The data show about 100,000 clones, about nine tenths seen once. Study-level findings and limits: It was only after the peak T cell response that any repertoires were sampled. Rises in breadth and depth of Spike-specific TCRs came after two AZD1222 doses. Regions 160-218 and 743-854 held dominance among vaccine-associated CD4 TCRs, which spanned spike.

The CDR3 is 14 residues long. V shed 5 bases and J 0 bases; nucleotides not matched to a gene: 2. Germline CDR1 reads SGHNT; CDR2 reads YENEEA. This clone has at least ten counts. What it binds is not known. This chain joins TRBV11-3 and TRBJ2-7, with TRBD1 matching over 9 bases. The source of this sequence is an adult in good health. Source: peripheral blood, taken on day 0 of AZD1222 vaccination. The CDR3 loop is CASSRGQGSYEQYF. In nucleotides, the CDR3 is TGTGCCAGCAGCCGGGGACAGGGCTCCTACGAGCAGTACTTC.